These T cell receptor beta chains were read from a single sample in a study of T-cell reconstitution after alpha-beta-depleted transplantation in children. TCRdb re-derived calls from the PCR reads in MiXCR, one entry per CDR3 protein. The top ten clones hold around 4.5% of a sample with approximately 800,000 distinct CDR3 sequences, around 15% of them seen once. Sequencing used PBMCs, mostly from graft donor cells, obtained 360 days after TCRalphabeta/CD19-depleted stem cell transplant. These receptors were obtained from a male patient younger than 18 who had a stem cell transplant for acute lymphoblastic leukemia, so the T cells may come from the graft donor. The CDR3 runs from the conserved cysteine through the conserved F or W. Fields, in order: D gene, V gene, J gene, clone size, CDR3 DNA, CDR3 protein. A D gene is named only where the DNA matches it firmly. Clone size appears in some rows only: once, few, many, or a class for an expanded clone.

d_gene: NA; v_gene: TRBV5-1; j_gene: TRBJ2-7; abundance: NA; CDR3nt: TGCGCCAGCAGCTTCGGGCCACCGAACTACGAGCAGTACTTC; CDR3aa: CASSFGPPNYEQYF
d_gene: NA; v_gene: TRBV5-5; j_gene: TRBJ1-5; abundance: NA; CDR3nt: TGTGCCAGCAGCTTATCGCTTAAAGTCCCCTGGGGCAATCAGCCCCAGCATTTT; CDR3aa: CASSLSLKVPWGNQPQHF
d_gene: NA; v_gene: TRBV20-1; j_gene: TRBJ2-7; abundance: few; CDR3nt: TGCAGTGCTAGAGGGGACGCGACCTACGAGCAGTACTTC; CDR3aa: CSARGDATYEQYF
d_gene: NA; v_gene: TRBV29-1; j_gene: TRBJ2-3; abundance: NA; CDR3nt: TGCAGCGTTGAGACTAGCACAGATACGCAGTATTTT; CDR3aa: CSVETSTDTQYF
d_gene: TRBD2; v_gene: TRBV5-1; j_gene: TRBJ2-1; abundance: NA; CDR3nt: TGCGCCAGCAGCCTCATGGGGGTAGCGGGGGGCAATGAGCAGTTCTTC; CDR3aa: CASSLMGVAGGNEQFF
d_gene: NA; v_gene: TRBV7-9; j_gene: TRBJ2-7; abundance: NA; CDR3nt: TGTGCCAGCAGCGTTGAGAGGGTCTACGAGCAGTACTTC; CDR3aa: CASSVERVYEQYF
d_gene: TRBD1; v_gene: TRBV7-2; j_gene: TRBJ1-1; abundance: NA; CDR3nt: TGTGCCAGCAGCATGGACAGGATGAACACTGAAGCTTTCTTT; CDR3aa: CASSMDRMNTEAFF
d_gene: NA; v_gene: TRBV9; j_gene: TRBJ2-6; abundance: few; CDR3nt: TGTGCCAGCAGCGAAGACGGCTTTGGGATCGGGGCCAACGTCCTGACTTTC; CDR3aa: CASSEDGFGIGANVLTF
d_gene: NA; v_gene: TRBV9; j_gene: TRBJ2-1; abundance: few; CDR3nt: TGTGCCAGCAGTCGACTGAGGGATGAGCAGTTCTTC; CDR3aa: CASSRLRDEQFF
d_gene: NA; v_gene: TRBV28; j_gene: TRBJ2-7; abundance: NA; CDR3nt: TGTGCCAGCAGTTTGGTGGACTACCGATCCTACGAGCAGTACTTC; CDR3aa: CASSLVDYRSYEQYF
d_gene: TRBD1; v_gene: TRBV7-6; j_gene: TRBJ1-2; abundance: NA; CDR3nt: TGTGCCAGCAGCGCCAGACTTACAGGGGATGATGGCTACACCTTC; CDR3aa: CASSARLTGDDGYTF
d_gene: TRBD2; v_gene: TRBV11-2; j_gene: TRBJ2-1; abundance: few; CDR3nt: TGTGCCAGCAGCTCGCGACTAGCGGTCTACAATGAGCAGTTCTTC; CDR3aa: CASSSRLAVYNEQFF
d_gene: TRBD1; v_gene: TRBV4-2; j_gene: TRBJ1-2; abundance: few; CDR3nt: TGTGCCAGCAGCCACGAGGGACAGCGTAACTATGGCTACACCTTC; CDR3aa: CASSHEGQRNYGYTF
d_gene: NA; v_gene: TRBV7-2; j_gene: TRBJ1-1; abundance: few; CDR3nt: TGTGCCAGCAGCCCTAGGACACAGGGGAACACTGAAGCTTTCTTT; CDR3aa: CASSPRTQGNTEAFF
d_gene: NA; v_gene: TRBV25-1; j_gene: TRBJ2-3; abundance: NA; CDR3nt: TGTGCCAGCAGTGGGACTGACACAGATACGCAGTATTTT; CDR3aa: CASSGTDTDTQYF
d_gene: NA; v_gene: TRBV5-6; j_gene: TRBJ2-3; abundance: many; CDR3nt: TGTGCCAGCAGCTTGGCAGCCCGAAGCGATACGCAGTATTTT; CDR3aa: CASSLAARSDTQYF
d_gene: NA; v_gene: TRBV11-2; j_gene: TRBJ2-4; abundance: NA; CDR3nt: TGTGCCAGCAGCCCACAACCGGGCGCGGACGCCAAAAACATTCAGTACTTC; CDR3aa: CASSPQPGADAKNIQYF
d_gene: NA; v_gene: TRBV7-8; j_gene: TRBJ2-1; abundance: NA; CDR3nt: TGTGCCAGCAGCTCGGATTTTTTTGAGCAGTTCTTC; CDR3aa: CASSSDFFEQFF
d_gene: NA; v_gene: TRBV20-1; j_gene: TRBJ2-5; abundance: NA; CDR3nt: TGCAGTGCTAGAGACCTAGTTAAACAAGAGACCCAGTACTTC; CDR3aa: CSARDLVKQETQYF
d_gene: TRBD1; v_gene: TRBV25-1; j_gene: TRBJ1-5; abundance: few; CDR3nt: TGTGCCAGCAGTGGTTCCGGGACAGGGGTTCAGCCCCAGCATTTT; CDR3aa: CASSGSGTGVQPQHF
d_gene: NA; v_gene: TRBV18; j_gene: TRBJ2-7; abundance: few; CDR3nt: TGTGCCAGCTCACCAGGGGACTCAACAGGCCACTACGAGCAGTACTTC; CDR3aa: CASSPGDSTGHYEQYF
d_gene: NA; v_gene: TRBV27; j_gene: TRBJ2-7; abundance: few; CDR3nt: TGTGCCAGCGTAGAACAGGGAGGCGAGCAGTACTTC; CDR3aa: CASVEQGGEQYF
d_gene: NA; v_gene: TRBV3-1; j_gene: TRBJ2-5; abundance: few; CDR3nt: TGTGCCAGCAGCCAAGTACTGCGGCAGATCCAAGAGACCCAGTACTTC; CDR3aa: CASSQVLRQIQETQYF
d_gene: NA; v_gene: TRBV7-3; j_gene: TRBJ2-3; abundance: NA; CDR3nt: TGTGCCAGCAGCTCCCGACAGGGAGGGTTGCACACAGATACGCAGTATTTT; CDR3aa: CASSSRQGGLHTDTQYF
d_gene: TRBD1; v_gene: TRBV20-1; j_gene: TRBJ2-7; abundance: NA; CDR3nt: TGCAGTGCTAACGACAGGGAGATTCCCTACGAGCAGTACTTC; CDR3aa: CSANDREIPYEQYF
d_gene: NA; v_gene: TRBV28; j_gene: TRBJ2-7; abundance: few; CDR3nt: TGTGCCAGCAGTACCCACGAGCAGTACTTC; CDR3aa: CASSTHEQYF
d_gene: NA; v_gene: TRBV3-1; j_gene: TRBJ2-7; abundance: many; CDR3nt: TGTGCCAGCAGCCGCGGAGTCCTAACCTACGAGCAGTACTTC; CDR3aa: CASSRGVLTYEQYF
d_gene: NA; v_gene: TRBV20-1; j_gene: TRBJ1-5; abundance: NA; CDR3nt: TGCAGTGCTATAGGGCATAGCAATCAGCCCCAGCATTTT; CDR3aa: CSAIGHSNQPQHF
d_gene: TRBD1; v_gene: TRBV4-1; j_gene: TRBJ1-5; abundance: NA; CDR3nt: TGCGCCAGCAGCCAATTTATAGGGACAGGGTTAGCCCAGCATTTT; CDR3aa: CASSQFIGTGLAQHF
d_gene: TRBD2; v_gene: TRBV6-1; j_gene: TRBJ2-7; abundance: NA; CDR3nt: TGTGCCAGCAAAGCGGGAGGGCTCTACGAGCAGTACTTC; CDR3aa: CASKAGGLYEQYF
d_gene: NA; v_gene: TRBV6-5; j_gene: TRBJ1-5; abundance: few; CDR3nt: TGTGCCAGCAGTTACCGCGGGGGTGGCAATCAGCCCCAGCATTTT; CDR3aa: CASSYRGGGNQPQHF
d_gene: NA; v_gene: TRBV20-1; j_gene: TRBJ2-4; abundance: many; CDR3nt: TGCAGTGCTAGAGGCTCGGGGGCACTAGCCAAAAACATTCAGTACTTC; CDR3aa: CSARGSGALAKNIQYF
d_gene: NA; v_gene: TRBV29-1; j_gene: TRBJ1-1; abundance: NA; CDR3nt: TGCAGCGTTCGGGGGGTCATGAACACTGAAGCTTTCTTT; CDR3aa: CSVRGVMNTEAFF
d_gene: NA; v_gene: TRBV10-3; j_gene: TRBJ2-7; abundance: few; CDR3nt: TGTGCCATCAGAAATACAGAGTCCCATTACGAGCAGTACTTC; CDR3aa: CAIRNTESHYEQYF
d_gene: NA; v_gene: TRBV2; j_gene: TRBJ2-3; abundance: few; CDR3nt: TGTGCCAGCAGTGACCCCCCTGCGTACACAGATACGCAGTATTTT; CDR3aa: CASSDPPAYTDTQYF
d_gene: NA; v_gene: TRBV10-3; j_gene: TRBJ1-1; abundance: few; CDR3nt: TGTGCCATCAGTATACAGAAGTTCACTGAAGCTTTCTTT; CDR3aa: CAISIQKFTEAFF
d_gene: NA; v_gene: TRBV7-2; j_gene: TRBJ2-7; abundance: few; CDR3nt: TGTGCCAGCAGCTTTGAAACTAGCAGGGGAGAGCAGTACTTC; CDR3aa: CASSFETSRGEQYF
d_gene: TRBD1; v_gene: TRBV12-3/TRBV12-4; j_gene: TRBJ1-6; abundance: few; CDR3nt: TGTGCCAGCAAACGAACTAACTCAGGACAGGGGGCGCCGTGGTCACCCCTCCACTTT; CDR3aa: CASKRTNSGQGAPWSPLHF
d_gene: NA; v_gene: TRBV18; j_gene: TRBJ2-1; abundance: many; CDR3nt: TGTGCCAGCTCACCAGTTAGAGGGGGTGTATACGATGAGCAGTTCTTC; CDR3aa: CASSPVRGGVYDEQFF
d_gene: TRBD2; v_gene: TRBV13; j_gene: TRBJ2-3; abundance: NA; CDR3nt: TGTGCCAGCAGCGGACTAGCGGGAGTTGGGGAAACAGATACGCAGTATTTT; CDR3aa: CASSGLAGVGETDTQYF
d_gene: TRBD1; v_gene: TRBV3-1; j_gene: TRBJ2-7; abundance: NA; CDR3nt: TGTGCCAGCAGCCAAGCCGGGACAGGGATCGAGCAGTACTTC; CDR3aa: CASSQAGTGIEQYF
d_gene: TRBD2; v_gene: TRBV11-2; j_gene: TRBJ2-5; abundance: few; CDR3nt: TGTGCCAGCAGGTCACTAGCGGGAGTTCGAGAGACCCAGTACTTC; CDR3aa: CASRSLAGVRETQYF
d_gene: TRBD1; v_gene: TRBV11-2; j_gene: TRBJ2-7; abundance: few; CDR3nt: TGTGCCAGCAGCTTCGGACAGGGCCATTCCTACGAGCAGTACTTC; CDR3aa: CASSFGQGHSYEQYF
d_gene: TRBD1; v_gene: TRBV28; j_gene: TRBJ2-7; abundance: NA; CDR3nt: TGTGCCAGCAGACCGACAGGGTCTACCTACGAGCAGTACTTC; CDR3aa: CASRPTGSTYEQYF
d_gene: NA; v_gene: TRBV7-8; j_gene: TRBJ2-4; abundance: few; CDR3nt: TGTGCCAGCAGCCTCCCCCCGTGGGCCCCAAGGCCTAAAAACATTCAGTACTTC; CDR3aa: CASSLPPWAPRPKNIQYF
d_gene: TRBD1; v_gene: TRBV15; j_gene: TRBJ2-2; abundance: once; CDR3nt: TGTGCCACCAGCAGACCGAAGCGGCAGGGGGTACACACCGGGGAGCTGTTTTTT; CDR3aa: CATSRPKRQGVHTGELFF
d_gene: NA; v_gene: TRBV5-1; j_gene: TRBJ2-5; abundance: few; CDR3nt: TGCGCCAGCAGCTTGGACCGGCTGGTCGAAGAGACCCAGTACTTC; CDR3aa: CASSLDRLVEETQYF
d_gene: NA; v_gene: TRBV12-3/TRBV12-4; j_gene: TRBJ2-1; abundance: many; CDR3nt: TGTGCCAGCGCCGTGAGAGGTAGCTACAATGAGCAGTTCTTC; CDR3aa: CASAVRGSYNEQFF
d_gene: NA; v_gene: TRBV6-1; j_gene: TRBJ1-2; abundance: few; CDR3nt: TGTGCCAGCAACCCCCGATCCTCCCCTCTGGGGGCCCTCTATGGCTACACCTTC; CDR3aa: CASNPRSSPLGALYGYTF
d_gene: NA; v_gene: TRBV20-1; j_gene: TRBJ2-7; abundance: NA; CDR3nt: TGCAGTGCCCTGCCAGTCCACCGTGGCAGGGCGTACTTC; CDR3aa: CSALPVHRGRAYF
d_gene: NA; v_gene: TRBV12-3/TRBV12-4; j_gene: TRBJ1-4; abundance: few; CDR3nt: TGTGCCAGCAGTTTCTACCCCAAGACAGGCTTGGATGAAAAACTGTTTTTT; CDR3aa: CASSFYPKTGLDEKLFF